These 28 T cell receptor beta chains originate from one sample sequenced in a study of technical replicates of blood from a few donors. Clones were read by immunoSEQ multiplex PCR, and TCRdb kept only the in-frame ones, dropping some. Found here are more than 65,000 clones, roughly 92% of them singletons; the top ten hold about 0.37%. The sequencing sample was made of T cells isolated from PBMCs. The receptors were sampled from a human donor in good health.

For the CDR3, the DNA is TGTGCCAGCAGCCGCCTTCTAGCGGGAGCGGGGGAGCAGTACTTC. Encoded protein: CASSRLLAGAGEQYF. V is TRBV4-2 and J is TRBJ2-7; TRBD2 aligns across 10 bases. Per germline, CDR1 LGHNA and CDR2 YNFKEQ. The CDR3 runs 15 residues. The ends lost 4 bases at V and 7 bases at J; junction bases unmatched: 10.

The rearrangement joins TRBV5-4 to TRBJ2-5, with TRBD2 identical over 7 bases. CDR1 SGHNT and CDR2 YYREEE come from the germline V gene (reference sequence). After removal of 1 base from V and 5 bases from J, the junction contained 8 bases not matched to a gene. This CDR3 has 15 amino acids. As DNA, the CDR3 is TGTGCCAGCAGCTTGCCCGCGGGAGCCGGTGAGACCCAGTACTTC. Protein product: CASSLPAGAGETQYF.

This rearrangement joins TRBV4-1 to TRBJ2-5; unclear D gene. CDR1 is MGHRA, CDR2 YSYEKL, per germline. The ends were cut back, 4 bases at V and 4 bases at J, with 4 bases in the middle. The CDR3 loop spans 11 amino acids. The CDR3 bases are TGCGCCAGCAGCCGCGGAGAGACCCAGTACTTC. Its translation is CASSRGETQYF.

V usage is TRBV5-6 and J usage is TRBJ2-7; 10 nucleotides align to TRBD1. After removal of 5 bases from V and 0 bases from J, the junction contained 5 bases not matched to a gene. This CDR3 spans 15 amino acids. Germline CDR1 is SGHDT and CDR2 is YYEEEE. The CDR3 nucleotides are TGTGCCAGCAGTACCGGGACAGGGGCCTCCTACGAGCAGTACTTC. Its protein is CASSTGTGASYEQYF. Drawing the rest from reference TRBV5-6 and TRBJ2-7, the complete variable domain is DAGVTQSPTHLIKTRGQQVTLRCSPKSGHDTVSWYQQALGQGPQFIFQYYEEEERQRGNFPDRFSGHQFPNYSSELNVNALLLGDSALYLCASSTGTGASYEQYFGPGTRLTVT.

The V call is TRBV4-1, the J call TRBJ2-7; maybe TRBD1 (5 bases). This CDR3 is 16 amino acids long. Looked up from germline, CDR1 is MGHRA and CDR2 is YSYEKL. The V end was cut by 4 bases, the J end by 2 bases, with 18 bases between. CDR3 DNA sequence: TGCGCCAGCAGCCCCCCCTCCCGACAGCGCCCCTACGAGCAGTACTTC. Amino acids: CASSPPSRQRPYEQYF.

The chain employs TRBV2 and TRBJ2-3, with 8 bases lining up with TRBD1. V was pared by 6 bases and J by 4 bases, with 6 bases of the junction left unmatched. The CDR3 is 14 residues long. The germline CDR1 and CDR2 sequences are SNHLY and FYNNEI. CDR3 DNA: TGTGCCAGCAGGGGGGACAGGAAGCCAGATACGCAGTATTTT. This codes for CASRGDRKPDTQYF.

The rearrangement joins TRBV9 to TRBJ2-5, with 10 bases aligning to TRBD2. Germline V gene data show CDR1 as SGDLS and CDR2 as YYNGEE. The CDR3 is 14 amino acids. The V segment lost 5 bases and the J segment 3 bases; nucleotides outside the gene matches: 4. The CDR3 DNA follows: TGTGCCAGCAGTGAGAGCGGGGGGGAAGAGACCCAGTACTTC. Its protein is CASSESGGEETQYF.

The genes are TRBV15 and TRBJ2-7; D not resolved. Looked up from germline, CDR1 is LNHNV and CDR2 is YYDKDF (reference sequence). This CDR3 spans 14 amino acids. Trimming removed 0 bases at V and 4 bases at J, with 10 bases between. DNA of the CDR3: TGTGCCACCAGCAGAGAGGCCCCACCGTACGAGCAGTACTTC. Its translation: CATSREAPPYEQYF.

The chain is built from TRBV4-3 and TRBJ2-7, with 8 bases lining up with TRBD2. Germline values: CDR1 LGHNA, CDR2 YSLEER. The CDR3 is 18 amino acids. The V and J ends lost 3 bases and 0 bases, in that order; junction bases with no gene match: 13. CDR3 DNA sequence: TGCGCCAGCAGCCAGAGTTCTAGCGGGCTGCTCGGCTCCTACGAGCAGTACTTC. The encoded protein is CASSQSSSGLLGSYEQYF.

This chain uses TRBV2 with TRBJ1-2, with a possible D match to TRBD1 (6 bases). In germline, CDR1 is SNHLY, CDR2 FYNNEI. V was shortened by 4 bases and J by 0 bases, with 6 bases between the two germline ends. The CDR3 is made up of 13 amino acids. The DNA for the CDR3 is TGTGCCAGCAGTGGGACAGCTAACTATGGCTACACCTTC. It yields the protein CASSGTANYGYTF.

This chain joins TRBV28 and TRBJ1-2; no reliable D call. Germline-derived CDR1 and CDR2 are MDHEN and SYDVKM. The CDR3 has 12 residues. V lost 3 bases to trimming and J lost 3 bases, with 5 bases between them. The CDR3 bases are TGTGCCAGCAGTTTGGGAGACTATGGCTACACCTTC. The encoded protein is CASSLGDYGYTF.

CDR3 in amino acids: CASSQVSIAGGIYEQYF. DNA of the CDR3: TGCGCCAGCAGCCAAGTTAGCATAGCGGGAGGAATTTACGAGCAGTACTTC. The chain couples TRBV4-1 to TRBJ2-7, with 10 bases identical to TRBD2. The CDR3 is made up of 17 amino acids. Per the germline V gene, CDR1 is MGHRA and CDR2 is YSYEKL. Germline trimming cut 1 base from V and 4 bases from J; bases unmatched to any gene: 10.

The CDR3 DNA reads as TGTGCCAGCAGCCTACCTGGGGCTTCCACTGAAGCTTTCTTT. The encoded protein is CASSLPGASTEAFF. The chain carries TRBV7-2 and TRBJ1-1; D possibly corresponds to TRBD1 (5 bases). CDR3 size: 14 residues. V was shortened by 5 bases and J by 4 bases, with 14 bases between the two germline ends. From germline, CDR1 is SGHTA and CDR2 FQGNSA.

The chain combines TRBV9 with TRBJ1-1, with a possible D match to TRBD1 (5 bases). The CDR3 extends over 14 amino acids. The germline V gene has CDR1 SGDLS and CDR2 YYNGEE. V gave up 3 bases and J gave up 4 bases, with 13 bases separating them. CDR3 loop: CASSAQGYATEAFF. CDR3 DNA sequence: TGTGCCAGCAGCGCTCAGGGTTACGCCACTGAAGCTTTCTTT.

This sequence joins TRBV30 and TRBJ1-2; 8 nucleotides line up with TRBD1. CDR3 length equals 13 residues. The V and J ends lost 0 bases and 7 bases, in that order; junction bases with no gene match: 4. Germline CDR1 is GTSNPN and CDR2 is SVGIG (reference sequence). CDR3 sequence: CAWSVQGVGGYTF. The CDR3 coding sequence is TGTGCCTGGAGTGTACAGGGGGTCGGTGGCTACACCTTC.

This chain uses TRBV30 with TRBJ2-7; D perhaps matches TRBD1 (6 bases). V lost 4 bases and J 2 bases, leaving 12 bases between the germline ends. Germline values: CDR1 GTSNPN, CDR2 SVGIG (reference sequence). The CDR3 consists of 13 residues. DNA of the CDR3: TGTGCCTGGACCGTGGACAGAGCCTACGAGCAGTACTTC. Its protein product is CAWTVDRAYEQYF.

The chain links TRBV7-7 to TRBJ2-5; possible D gene TRBD2, 6 bases. Per the germline V gene, CDR1 is SSHAT and CDR2 is FNYEAQ (reference sequence). The germline V and J ends were trimmed by 3 bases and 3 bases, with 14 bases remaining between them. The CDR3 contains 15 residues. CDR3 sequence (DNA): TGTGCCAGCAGCTTGATCGGCGGGGTAAAAGAGACCCAGTACTTC. Protein sequence: CASSLIGGVKETQYF.

The J gene is TRBJ2-1, the V gene TRBV13; tentatively, D is TRBD2 (5 bases). CDR3 size: 14 residues. Per the germline V gene, CDR1 is PRHDT and CDR2 is FYEKMQ (reference sequence). Trimming cost V 0 bases and J 4 bases, with 7 bases left between them. The CDR3 coding sequence is TGTGCCAGCAGCTTAGGGGAGGTATACAATGAGCAGTTCTTC. As protein: CASSLGEVYNEQFF.

The chain is built from TRBV7-9 and TRBJ1-4, with D hard to call. Trimming cost V 0 bases and J 11 bases, with 10 bases left between them. CDR3 size: 13 residues. The V gene's germline CDR1 is SEHNR and CDR2 FQNEAQ (reference sequence). The CDR3 coding sequence is TGTGCCAGCAGCTTAGCTGATTACACGAAACTGTTTTTT. Protein: CASSLADYTKLFF.

This clone was counted a single time. The chain links TRBV9 to TRBJ2-5; 7 positions agree with TRBD1. Looked up from germline, CDR1 is SGDLS and CDR2 is YYNGEE. The trim removed 4 bases at V and 1 base at J, leaving 1 base unmatched. The CDR3 has 13 residues. The CDR3, as DNA: TGTGCCAGCAGCCGGACAGGCCAAGAGACCCAGTACTTC. Protein product: CASSRTGQETQYF.

This chain uses TRBV7-3 with TRBJ2-2, with 10 bases lining up with TRBD2. Trimming removed 2 bases from V and 6 bases from J; junction bases left unmatched: 3. Germline loops: CDR1 SGHTA, CDR2 FQGTGA. The CDR3 spans 15 residues. The CDR3 nucleotides read TGTGCCAGCAGCTTAGTGGGACTAGCGTCCGGGGAGCTGTTTTTT. Translated: CASSLVGLASGELFF.

The count of this clone is one. The gene calls are TRBV2 and TRBJ2-3; TRBD1 might be the D (5 bases). Germline V CDR1 and CDR2: SNHLY, FYNNEI. Trimming stripped 6 bases from V and 3 bases from J, with 19 bases between. This CDR3 contains 16 residues. This chain's CDR3 is CASSSSSGNPTDTQYF. In DNA form, the CDR3 reads TGTGCCAGCAGCTCCTCGTCAGGGAATCCAACAGATACGCAGTATTTT.

This clone was counted once. The chain has TRBV6-5 and TRBJ2-1; possible D gene TRBD1, 5 bases. CDR3 size: 11 residues. V lost 7 bases and J 10 bases, leaving 11 bases between the germline ends. CDR1 and CDR2 (germline): MNHEY, SVGAGI. CDR3 bases: TGTGCCAGCAAAACTAACAGGGAGCAGTTCTTC. It translates to CASKTNREQFF.

The CDR3 nucleotides are TGTGCCAGCAGCGAGACAGGGAATGGCGGGGATACGCAGTATTTT. Translation gives CASSETGNGGDTQYF. This chain connects TRBV28 to TRBJ2-3; 7 bases map to TRBD1. The trim removed 6 bases at V and 6 bases at J, leaving 12 bases unmatched. This CDR3 comprises 15 residues. The germline gives CDR1 MDHEN, CDR2 SYDVKM.

V is TRBV6-5 and J is TRBJ2-7; no clear D gene. Germline V CDR1 and CDR2: MNHEY, SVGAGI. This CDR3 has 13 amino acids. With 2 bases removed from V and 6 bases from J, the gap between germline ends came to 11 bases. In DNA form, the CDR3 reads TGTGCCAGCAGTTACGCGGATTACGGCGAGCAGTACTTC. Translation gives CASSYADYGEQYF.

The chain combines TRBV4-3 with TRBJ2-7; D might be TRBD2 (5 bases). From germline, CDR1 is LGHNA and CDR2 YSLEER. Trimming pared 0 bases from V and 1 base from J, leaving 10 bases between. The CDR3 runs to 15 residues. DNA for the CDR3: TGCGCCAGCAGCCAAGATCACCGGGGATCCTACGAGCAGTACTTC. Protein: CASSQDHRGSYEQYF.

The gene calls are TRBV5-5 and TRBJ1-1, with 8 bases matching TRBD1. This CDR3 spans 15 amino acids. CDR1 and CDR2 (germline): SGHKS, YYEKEE (reference sequence). Trimming cost V 0 bases and J 5 bases; bases outside gene matches: 6. CDR3 region: CASSLGQGSGTEAFF. The CDR3 DNA reads as TGTGCCAGCAGCTTGGGACAGGGGTCTGGAACTGAAGCTTTCTTT.

The CDR3 DNA follows: TGTGCCAGCAGCGTAGGGACAGGGGGCCCTATGAACACTGAAGCTTTCTTT. It is translated as CASSVGTGGPMNTEAFF. V gene TRBV9 combines with J gene TRBJ1-1; TRBD1 agrees at 11 bases. This CDR3 spans 17 amino acids. In germline, CDR1 is SGDLS, CDR2 YYNGEE. With V trimmed by 0 bases and J by 0 bases, 4 bases remained unmatched.